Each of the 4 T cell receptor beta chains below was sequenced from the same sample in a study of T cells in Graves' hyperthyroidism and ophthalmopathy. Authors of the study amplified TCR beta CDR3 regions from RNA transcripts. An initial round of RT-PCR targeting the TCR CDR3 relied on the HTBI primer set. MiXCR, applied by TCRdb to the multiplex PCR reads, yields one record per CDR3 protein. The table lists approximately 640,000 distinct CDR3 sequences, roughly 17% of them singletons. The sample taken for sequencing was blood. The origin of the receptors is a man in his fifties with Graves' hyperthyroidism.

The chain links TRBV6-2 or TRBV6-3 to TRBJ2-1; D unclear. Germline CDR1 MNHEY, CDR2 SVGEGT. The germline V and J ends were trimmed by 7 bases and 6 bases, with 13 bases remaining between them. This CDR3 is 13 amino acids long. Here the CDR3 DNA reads TGTGCCAGCAAGCCTAATATCATCAATGAGCAGTTCTTC. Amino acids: CASKPNIINEQFF.

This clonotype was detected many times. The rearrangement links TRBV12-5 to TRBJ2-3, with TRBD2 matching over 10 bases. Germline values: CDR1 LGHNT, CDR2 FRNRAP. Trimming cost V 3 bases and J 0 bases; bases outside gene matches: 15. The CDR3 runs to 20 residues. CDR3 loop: CASGFSLQREGEHSTDTQYF. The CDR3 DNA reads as TGTGCTAGTGGTTTTTCCTTGCAGCGGGAGGGAGAGCATAGCACAGATACGCAGTATTTT.

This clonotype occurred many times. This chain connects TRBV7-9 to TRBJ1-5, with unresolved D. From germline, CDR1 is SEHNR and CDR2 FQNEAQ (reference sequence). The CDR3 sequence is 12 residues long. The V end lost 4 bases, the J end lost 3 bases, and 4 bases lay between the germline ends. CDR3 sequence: CASSSVNQPQHF. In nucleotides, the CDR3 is TGTGCCAGCAGCTCCGTCAATCAGCCCCAGCATTTT.

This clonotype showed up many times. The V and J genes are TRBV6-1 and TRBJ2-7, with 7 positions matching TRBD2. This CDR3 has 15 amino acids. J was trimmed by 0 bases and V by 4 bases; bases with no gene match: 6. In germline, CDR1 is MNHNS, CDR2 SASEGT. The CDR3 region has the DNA TGTGCCAGCAGTGGACCTAGCGGCGGCTCCTACGAGCAGTACTTC. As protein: CASSGPSGGSYEQYF.